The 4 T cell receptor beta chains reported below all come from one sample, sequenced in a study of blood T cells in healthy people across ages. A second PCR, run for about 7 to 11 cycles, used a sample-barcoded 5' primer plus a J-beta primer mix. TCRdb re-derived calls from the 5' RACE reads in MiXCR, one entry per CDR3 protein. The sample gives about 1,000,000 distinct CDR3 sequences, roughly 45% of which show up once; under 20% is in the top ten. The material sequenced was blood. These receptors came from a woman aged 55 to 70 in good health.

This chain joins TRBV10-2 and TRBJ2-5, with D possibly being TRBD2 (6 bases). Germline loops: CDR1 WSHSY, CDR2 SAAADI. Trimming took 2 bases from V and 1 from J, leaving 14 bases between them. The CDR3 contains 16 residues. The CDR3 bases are TGCGCCAGCAGTGAGCGATTCATAGCGGTCCAAGAGACCCAGTACTTC. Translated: CASSERFIAVQETQYF.

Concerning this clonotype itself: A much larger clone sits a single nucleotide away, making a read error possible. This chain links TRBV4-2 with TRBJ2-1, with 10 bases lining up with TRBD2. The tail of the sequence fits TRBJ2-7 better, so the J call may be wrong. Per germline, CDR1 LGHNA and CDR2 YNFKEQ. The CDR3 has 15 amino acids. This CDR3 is CASSPGLAAYNEQYF. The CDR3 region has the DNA TGTGCCAGCAGCCCCGGACTAGCGGCCTACAATGAGCAGTACTTC.

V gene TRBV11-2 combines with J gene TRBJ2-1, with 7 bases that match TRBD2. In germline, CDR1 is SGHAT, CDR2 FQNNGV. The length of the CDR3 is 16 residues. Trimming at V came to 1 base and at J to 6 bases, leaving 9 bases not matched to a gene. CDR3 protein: CASSLVASGDCNEQFF. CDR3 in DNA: TGTGCCAGCAGCTTAGTCGCTAGCGGAGACTGCAATGAGCAGTTCTTC.

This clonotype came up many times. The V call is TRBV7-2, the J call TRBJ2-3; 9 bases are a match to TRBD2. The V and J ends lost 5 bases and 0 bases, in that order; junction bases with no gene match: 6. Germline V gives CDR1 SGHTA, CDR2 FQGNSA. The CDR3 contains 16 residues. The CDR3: CASSGRTSGSTDTQYF. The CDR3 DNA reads TGTGCCAGCAGCGGCCGTACTAGCGGGAGCACAGATACGCAGTATTTT.